The 5 T cell receptor beta chains below come from one sample, sequenced in a study of spatial heterogeneity in lung cancer. One entry per CDR3 protein results from TCRdb running MiXCR on the 5' RACE reads. The data hold roughly 40,000 distinct CDR3 sequences, with 6.5% to 8% observed a single time. Sample time point: sample taken at primary tumor resection. Unsorted samples of tumor, nontumor lung or frozen PBMC had their whole RNA sequenced. The sequencing used PBMCs, collected at surgery. Receptors were obtained from a female donor with early-stage non-small cell lung cancer.

The genes are TRBV6-2 or TRBV6-3 and TRBJ2-5; D gene ambiguous. V was shortened by 2 bases and J by 3 bases, with 16 bases between the two germline ends. This CDR3 region has 16 residues. CDR1 MNHEY and CDR2 SVGEGT come from the germline V gene. This chain's CDR3 is CASSYRAGFGEETQYF. Written as DNA, the CDR3 is TGTGCCAGCAGTTACCGCGCCGGGTTTGGTGAAGAGACCCAGTACTTC.

This clonotype turned up a few times. The chain carries TRBV5-1 and TRBJ1-5; no definite D call. The ends were cut back, 0 bases at V and 4 bases at J, with 2 bases in the middle. Germline values: CDR1 SGHRS, CDR2 YFSETQ. This CDR3 comprises 12 residues. This CDR3 reads CASSLGNQPQHF. For the CDR3, the DNA is TGCGCCAGCAGCTTGGGTAATCAGCCCCAGCATTTT.

At least ten counts were recorded for this clonotype. V and J are TRBV4-3 and TRBJ2-3; 10 bases are a match to TRBD2. The V gene's germline CDR1 is LGHNA and CDR2 YSLEER. V shed 0 bases, J shed 3 bases, and the junction held 3 bases outside the gene matches. This CDR3 is built from 16 residues. The CDR3 spells CASSQEGLAKTDTQYF. In DNA, the CDR3 is TGCGCCAGCAGCCAAGAGGGACTAGCGAAGACAGATACGCAGTATTTT.

This clonotype was recorded many times. J is TRBJ1-5 and V is TRBV7-9; D uncertain. CDR1 is SEHNR and CDR2 is FQNEAQ in the germline V gene (reference sequence). The CDR3 sequence is 13 residues long. Deletions cut 5 bases from V and 2 bases from J, with 7 bases between. Written as DNA, the CDR3 is TGTGCCAGCAGCCGGACTGGCAATCAGCCCCAGCATTTT. Encoded protein: CASSRTGNQPQHF.

The V gene is TRBV15, the J gene TRBJ2-3, with 13 bases that match TRBD2. The J segment lost 3 bases and the V segment lost 4 bases, leaving 4 bases of the junction unmatched. This CDR3 is built from 16 residues. Germline CDR1 reads LNHNV; CDR2 reads YYDKDF (reference sequence). CDR3 nucleotide sequence: TGTGCCACCAGCACAATGACTAGCGGGAGGACAGATACGCAGTATTTT. Translation gives CATSTMTSGRTDTQYF.